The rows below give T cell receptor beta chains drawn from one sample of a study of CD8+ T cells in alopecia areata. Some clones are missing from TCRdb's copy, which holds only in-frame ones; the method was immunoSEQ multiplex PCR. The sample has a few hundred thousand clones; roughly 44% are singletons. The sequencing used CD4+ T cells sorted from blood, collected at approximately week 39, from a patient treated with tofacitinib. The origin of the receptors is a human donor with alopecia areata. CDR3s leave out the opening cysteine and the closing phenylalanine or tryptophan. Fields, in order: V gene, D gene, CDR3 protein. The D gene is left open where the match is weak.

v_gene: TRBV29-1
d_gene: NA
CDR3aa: SVGPHRGYGYT

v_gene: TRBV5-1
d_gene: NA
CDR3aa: ASSFGQALETQY

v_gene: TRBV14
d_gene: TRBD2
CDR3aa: ASSQGVERETHTDTQY

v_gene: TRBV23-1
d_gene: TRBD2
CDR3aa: ASRLAGGNTGELF

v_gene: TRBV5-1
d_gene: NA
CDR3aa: ASSLSLSPSQY

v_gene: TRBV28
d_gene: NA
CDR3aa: ASSSSGTNTGELF

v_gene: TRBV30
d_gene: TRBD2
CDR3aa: AWRAGLAGTYEQY

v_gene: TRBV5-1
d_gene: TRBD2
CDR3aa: ASSLSGGSHQDTQY

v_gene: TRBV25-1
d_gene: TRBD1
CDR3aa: ASRGPGGDYNEQF

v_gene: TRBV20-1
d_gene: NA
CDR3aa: SARSGMTQY

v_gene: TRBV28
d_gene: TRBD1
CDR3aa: ASSLGQDHQPQH

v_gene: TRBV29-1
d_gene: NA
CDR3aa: SARVRTQETQY

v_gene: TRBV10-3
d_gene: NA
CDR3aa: AISDHSYEQY

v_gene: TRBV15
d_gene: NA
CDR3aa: ATSRDRGGAGELF

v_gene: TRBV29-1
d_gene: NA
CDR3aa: SVIGGAVTGELF

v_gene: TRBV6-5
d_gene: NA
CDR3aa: ASSYSLANYGYT

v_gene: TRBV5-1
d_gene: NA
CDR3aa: ASIRDPGANVLT

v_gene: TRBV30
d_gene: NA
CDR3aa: AWNEFQNTEAF

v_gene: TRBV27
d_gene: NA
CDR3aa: ASSLTDRYEQY

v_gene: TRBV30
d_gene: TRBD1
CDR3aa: AWMRAGGTEAF

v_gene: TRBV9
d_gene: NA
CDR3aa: ASTSGEVTQY

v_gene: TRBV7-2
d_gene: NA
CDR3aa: ASSLEDQQY

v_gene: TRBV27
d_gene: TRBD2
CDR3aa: ASSGFGAGVNNEQF

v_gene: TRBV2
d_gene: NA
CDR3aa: ASSVRIETQY

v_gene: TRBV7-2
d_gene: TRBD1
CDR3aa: ASSFGQGNQPQH

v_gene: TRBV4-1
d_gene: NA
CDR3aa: ANYPGPREYEQY

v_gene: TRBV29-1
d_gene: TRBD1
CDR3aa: SVGGQGGEKLF

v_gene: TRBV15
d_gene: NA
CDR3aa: ATSRDFGVDQY

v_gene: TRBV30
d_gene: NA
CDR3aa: AWRDEDTEAF

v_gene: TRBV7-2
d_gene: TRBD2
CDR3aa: ASSGGLAVRGEQF

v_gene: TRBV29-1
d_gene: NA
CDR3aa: SVVPQTSYEQY